One T cell receptor (beta chain) is described in this entry. No antigen is known for it. From germline, CDR1 is LNHDA and CDR2 SQIVND (reference sequence). Trimming removed 6 bases from V and 4 bases from J, with 19 bases in between. The CDR3 loop spans 15 amino acids. People who had autoimmune disease history or systemic immunosuppression were excluded. The record originates from a study of OX40 agonist ivuxolimab in advanced cancers. Here immunoSEQ multiplex PCR was the method, and the copy in TCRdb shows in-frame clones only, minus some. The table shows tens of thousands of clones, with roughly nine tenths occurring only once. Whole-study results and caveats: Certain nonresponding patients likewise had low normalized T-cell clonal expansion. Averaged across samples, CD8+ T cells carried more expanded clones than CD4+ did. At 0.1 to 3.0 mg/kg, clonal expansion of CD4+ and CD8+ blood T cells had occurred by week 6.

This chain joins TRBV19 and TRBJ2-7, with a weak D call TRBD2 (6 bases). The TCR originated in an adult with an advanced solid tumor such as melanoma, head and neck, liver or kidney cancer. The material sequenced was CD4+ or CD8+ T cells sorted from blood, taken in a trial of the OX40 agonist ivuxolimab. CDR3 bases: TGTGCCAGTAGGGGGTCGGCGGGGTCCGGATACGAGCAGTACTTC. Amino acids: CASRGSAGSGYEQYF. Combining the CDR3 with reference TRBV19 and TRBJ2-7 gives the whole variable domain DGGITQSPKYLFRKEGQNVTLSCEQNLNHDAMYWYRQDPGQGLRLIYYSQIVNDFQKGDIAEGYSVSREKKESFPLTVTSAQKNPTAFYLCASRGSAGSGYEQYFGPGTRLTVT.